A single T cell receptor beta chain is shown here with its context. What it binds is unknown. Germline trimming cut 1 base from V and 2 bases from J; bases unmatched to any gene: 3. The germline CDR1 and CDR2 sequences are LGHNA and YNFKEQ. The CDR3 runs to 16 residues. These data belong to a study of graft-versus-host responses after intestinal transplantation. As for the study in general: All recipients got anti-thymocyte globulin induction, then tacrolimus and steroids for approximately 3 years. General study findings and limits: The presence of high graft-versus-host to host-versus-graft clonal ratios in allografts characterized patients with graft-donor T cell macrochimerism. GvH clones were found in recipient marrow; some appeared first in ileum or blood.

The assay was immunoSEQ multiplex PCR, and TCRdb's table has in-frame clones only and misses some. The repertoire holds about 24,000 clones, approximately 85% seen once, with about 0.98% in the top ten. The source was PBMCs, collected 450 to 480 days after intestinal transplant. This TCR came from a human patient who received an intestinal transplant, so some T cells may come from the graft donor. J is TRBJ2-5 and V is TRBV4-2, with 11 nucleotides matching TRBD1. CDR3 nucleotide sequence: TGTGCCAGCAGCCAAGTTGGACAGGGGGCGCAAGAGACCCAGTACTTC. As protein: CASSQVGQGAQETQYF.